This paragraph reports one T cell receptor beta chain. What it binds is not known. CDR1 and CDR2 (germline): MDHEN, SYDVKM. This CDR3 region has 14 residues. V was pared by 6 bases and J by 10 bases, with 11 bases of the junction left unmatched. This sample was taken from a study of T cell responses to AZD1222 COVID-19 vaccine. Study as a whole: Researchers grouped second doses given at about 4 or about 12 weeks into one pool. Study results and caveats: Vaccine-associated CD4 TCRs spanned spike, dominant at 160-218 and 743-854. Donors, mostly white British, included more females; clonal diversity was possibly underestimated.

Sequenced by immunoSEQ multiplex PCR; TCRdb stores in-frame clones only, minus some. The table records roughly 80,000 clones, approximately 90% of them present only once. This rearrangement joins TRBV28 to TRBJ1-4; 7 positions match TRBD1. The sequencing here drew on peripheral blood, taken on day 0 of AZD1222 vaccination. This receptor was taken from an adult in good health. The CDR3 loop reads CASRKGQVKGKLFF. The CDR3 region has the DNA TGTGCCAGCAGGAAAGGACAGGTCAAGGGAAAACTGTTTTTT.